This T cell receptor beta chain comes out of a study of cytomegalovirus exposure and HLA in healthy donors. Points from the study as a whole: When analyzed later, the rates of TCR association showed variation by HLA locus, with DRB1 the most and HLA-C the fewest.

A note on this clone: Its antigen is unidentified.

The primer mix had 60 Vbeta and 13 Jbeta primers. The table came from immunoSEQ multiplex PCR; TCRdb's copy has only in-frame clones and leaves some out. In the table there are about 160,000 clones, around 83% of which are singletons. With 5 bases clipped from V and 4 bases from J, the junction kept 7 bases outside the gene matches. The CDR3 is 14 residues long. Germline assignment: CDR1 SNHLY and CDR2 FYNNEI. At collection, donors were nominally healthy, but unrecorded immune exposures were probable. The sequencing sample was made of PBMCs. The sequence was collected from a man aged 45-65 years in good health and CMV-seropositive. The chain links TRBV2 to TRBJ2-7; TRBD1 aligns across 8 bases. CDR3 loop: CASSTSGGGYEQYF. The DNA of the CDR3 is TGTGCCAGCAGTACCTCAGGGGGCGGGTACGAGCAGTACTTC.